This T cell receptor beta chain was recovered during a study of shared clonotypes between healthy human individuals. Comment on this clone: Other DNA sequences within the sample encode an identical CDR3.

V shed 7 bases and J shed 3 bases, with 10 bases lying between them. Germline CDR1 reads SGHRS; CDR2 reads YFSETQ. The CDR3 has 13 residues. Measured with immunoSEQ multiplex PCR; TCRdb has only the in-frame clones, and not every one. The profile shows some 2,500,000 clones, 85% to 95% of them singletons. The specimen was naive CD4+ T cells from PBMCs. Subset of the sample: CD45RA+ positively selected. This clonotype was sampled from a man aged 18 to 29 in good health. Some clones in this sample may be carry-over from other donors' samples. The chain is built from TRBV5-1 and TRBJ2-2; weak D call: TRBD2 (5 bases). The CDR3 nucleotides are TGCGCCAGCCGGACCGGGGACACCGGGGAGCTGTTTTTT. The encoded protein is CASRTGDTGELFF.